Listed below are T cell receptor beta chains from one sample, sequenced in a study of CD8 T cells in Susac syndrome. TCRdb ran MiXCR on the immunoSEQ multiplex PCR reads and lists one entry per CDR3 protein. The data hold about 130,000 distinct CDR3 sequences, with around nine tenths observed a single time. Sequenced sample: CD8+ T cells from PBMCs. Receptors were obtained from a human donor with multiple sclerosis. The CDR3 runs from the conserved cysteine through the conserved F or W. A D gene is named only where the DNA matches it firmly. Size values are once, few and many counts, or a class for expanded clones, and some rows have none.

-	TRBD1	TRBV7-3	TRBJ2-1	CASSLGTGNNEQFF	TGTGCCAGCAGCTTAGGGACAGGTAACAATGAGCAGTTCTTC
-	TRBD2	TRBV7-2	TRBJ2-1	CASSLDPAGSVNGRNEQFF	TGTGCCAGCAGCTTAGACCCAGCGGGAAGTGTAAACGGACGAAATGAGCAGTTCTTC
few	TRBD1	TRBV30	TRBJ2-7	CAWSVLPGGEQYF	TGTGCCTGGAGTGTACTCCCAGGGGGTGAGCAGTACTTC
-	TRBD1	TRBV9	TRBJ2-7	CASSPDRQGAYEQYF	TGTGCCAGCAGCCCCGATCGACAGGGTGCGTACGAGCAGTACTTC
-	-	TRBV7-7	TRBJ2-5	CASSRTVGVGETQYF	TGTGCCAGCAGCAGGACAGTGGGGGTTGGCGAGACCCAGTACTTC
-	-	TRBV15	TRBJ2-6	CATSRDNSGANVLTF	TGTGCCACCAGCAGAGACAACTCTGGGGCCAACGTCCTGACTTTC
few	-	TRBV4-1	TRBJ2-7	CASSQDLGAGHYEQYF	TGCGCCAGCAGCCAAGATCTGGGCGCGGGACACTACGAGCAGTACTTC
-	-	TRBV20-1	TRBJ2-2	CSARDLRVTGELFF	TGCAGTGCTAGAGATCTGCGAGTAACCGGGGAGCTGTTTTTT
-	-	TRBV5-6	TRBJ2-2	CASTLNSGELFF	TGTGCCAGCACCCTTAACTCGGGGGAGCTGTTTTTT
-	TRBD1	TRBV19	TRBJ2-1	CASSLTGPNEQFF	TGTGCCAGTAGTCTGACAGGGCCAAATGAGCAGTTCTTC
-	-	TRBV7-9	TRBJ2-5	CASSPEGSETQYF	TGTGCCAGCAGCCCCGAAGGGTCGGAGACCCAGTACTTC
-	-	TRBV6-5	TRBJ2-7	CARRRGSLYEQYF	TGTGCCAGACGACGGGGTTCGCTCTACGAGCAGTACTTC
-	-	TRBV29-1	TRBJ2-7	CSVRTVSSYEQYF	TGCAGCGTCCGGACGGTGAGCTCCTACGAGCAGTACTTC
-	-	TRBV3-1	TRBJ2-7	CASSQPTAPYEQYF	TGTGCCAGCAGCCAGCCGACGGCACCTTACGAGCAGTACTTC
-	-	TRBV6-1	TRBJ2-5	CASSEAGQGETQYF	TGTGCCAGCAGTGAAGCGGGGCAGGGAGAGACCCAGTACTTC
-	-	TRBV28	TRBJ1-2	CASSLAPVEYGYTF	TGTGCCAGCAGTTTAGCGCCCGTCGAGTATGGCTACACCTTC
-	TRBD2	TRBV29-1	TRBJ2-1	CSVAGGRSSNEQFF	TGCAGCGTTGCAGGCGGGAGGTCATCCAATGAGCAGTTCTTC
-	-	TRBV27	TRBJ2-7	CASQTIGSTYEQYF	TGTGCCAGCCAGACGATAGGCAGCACCTACGAGCAGTACTTC
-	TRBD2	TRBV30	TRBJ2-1	CAWIDGTSSYNEQFF	TGTGCCTGGATTGACGGGACTAGCTCCTACAATGAGCAGTTCTTC
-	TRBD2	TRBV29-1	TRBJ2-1	CSAHQLSNLAAASYYNEQFF	TGCAGCGCCCACCAACTTTCCAACCTAGCGGCAGCATCCTACTACAATGAGCAGTTCTTC
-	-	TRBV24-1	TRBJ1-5	CATSDGKGLPQHF	TGTGCCACCAGTGATGGCAAAGGGTTGCCCCAGCATTTT
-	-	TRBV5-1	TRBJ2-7	CASSFESAPRWEQYF	TGCGCCAGCAGCTTCGAGTCAGCGCCGCGCTGGGAGCAGTACTTC
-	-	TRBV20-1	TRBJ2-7	CSARDSGASSYEQYF	TGCAGTGCTAGAGATAGTGGGGCGTCTTCCTACGAGCAGTACTTC
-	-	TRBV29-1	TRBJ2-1	CSVVLHNNEQFF	TGCAGCGTTGTATTACACAACAATGAGCAGTTCTTC
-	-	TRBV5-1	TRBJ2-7	CASSDAPSLSYEQYF	TGCGCCAGCTCCGATGCGCCTAGCTTATCCTACGAGCAGTACTTC
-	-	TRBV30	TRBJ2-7	CAWVDRGGEQYF	TGTGCCTGGGTTGACAGGGGAGGGGAGCAGTACTTC
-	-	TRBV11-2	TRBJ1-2	CASSRQVGDGYTF	TGTGCCAGCAGCCGACAGGTTGGCGATGGCTACACCTTC
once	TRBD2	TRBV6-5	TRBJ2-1	CASSYGLAASEQFF	TGTGCCAGCAGTTACGGACTAGCGGCGAGTGAGCAGTTCTTC
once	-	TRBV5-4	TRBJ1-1	CASSLEWGGDTEAFF	TGTGCCAGCAGCCTAGAATGGGGGGGAGACACTGAAGCTTTCTTT
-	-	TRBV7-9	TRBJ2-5	CASSADSEETQYF	TGTGCCAGCAGTGCCGACAGTGAAGAGACCCAGTACTTC
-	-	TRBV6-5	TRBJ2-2	CASSTYAPGVAESTGELFF	TGTGCCAGCAGTACTTACGCCCCAGGGGTAGCGGAGTCCACCGGGGAGCTGTTTTTT
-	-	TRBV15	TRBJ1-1	CATSSSTSWALEAFF	TGTGCCACCAGCAGCTCGACTTCCTGGGCACTGGAAGCTTTCTTT
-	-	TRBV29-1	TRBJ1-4	CSVEVLSPTNEKLFF	TGCAGCGTTGAAGTTTTGTCGCCAACTAATGAAAAACTGTTTTTT
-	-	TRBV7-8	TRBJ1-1	CASSDQRQEAFF	TGTGCCAGCAGCGACCAACGACAGGAAGCTTTCTTT
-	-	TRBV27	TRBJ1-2	CASSFSPARGYTF	TGTGCCAGCAGTTTCTCTCCGGCGAGGGGCTACACCTTC
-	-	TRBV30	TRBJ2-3	CAWSVELSGTQYF	TGTGCCTGGAGTGTAGAACTTAGCGGTACGCAGTATTTT
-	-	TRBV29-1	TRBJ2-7	CSVEDTGSAYEQYF	TGCAGCGTTGAAGATACCGGGAGTGCGTACGAGCAGTACTTC
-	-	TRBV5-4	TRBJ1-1	CASSLERGNTEAFF	TGTGCCAGCAGCCTGGAAAGGGGAAACACTGAAGCTTTCTTT